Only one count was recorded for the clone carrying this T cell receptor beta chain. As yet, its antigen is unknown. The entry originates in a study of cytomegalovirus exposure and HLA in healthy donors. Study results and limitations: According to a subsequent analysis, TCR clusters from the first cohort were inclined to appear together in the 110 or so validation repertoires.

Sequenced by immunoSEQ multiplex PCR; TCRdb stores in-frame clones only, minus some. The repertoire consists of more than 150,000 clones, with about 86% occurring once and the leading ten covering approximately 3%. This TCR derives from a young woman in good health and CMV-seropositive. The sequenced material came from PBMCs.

The CDR3 region is CASSFTTYSNQPQHF. CDR3 in DNA: TGTGCCAGCAGTTTTACCACCTATAGCAATCAGCCCCAGCATTTT. The chain joins TRBV5-5 to TRBJ1-5, with unresolved D. Germline V gene lookup returns CDR1 SGHKS and CDR2 YYEKEE (reference sequence). The ends were cut back, 5 bases at V and 0 bases at J, with 12 bases in the middle. The length of the CDR3 is 15 residues.